This T cell receptor beta chain was sequenced for a study of T cell changes during pregnancy in multiple sclerosis. Using immunoSEQ multiplex PCR, the repertoire was profiled, and TCRdb retains in-frame clones only, with some absent. The sample records under 95,000 clones, about nine tenths being singletons. The TCR sequence derives from a female donor with multiple sclerosis, enrolled in a pregnancy study. Sequenced material: peripheral blood, taken in the second trimester of pregnancy.

The CDR3 nucleotides are TGTGCCAGCAGTCAGGGACAGTCCTACTATGGCTACACCTTC. Encoded protein: CASSQGQSYYGYTF. V gene TRBV27 combines with J gene TRBJ1-2; 7 bases line up with TRBD1. The germline CDR1 and CDR2 sequences are MNHEY and SMNVEV (reference sequence). CDR3 length: 14 residues. Unmatched junction bases numbered 6, after V lost 5 bases and J lost 3 bases.